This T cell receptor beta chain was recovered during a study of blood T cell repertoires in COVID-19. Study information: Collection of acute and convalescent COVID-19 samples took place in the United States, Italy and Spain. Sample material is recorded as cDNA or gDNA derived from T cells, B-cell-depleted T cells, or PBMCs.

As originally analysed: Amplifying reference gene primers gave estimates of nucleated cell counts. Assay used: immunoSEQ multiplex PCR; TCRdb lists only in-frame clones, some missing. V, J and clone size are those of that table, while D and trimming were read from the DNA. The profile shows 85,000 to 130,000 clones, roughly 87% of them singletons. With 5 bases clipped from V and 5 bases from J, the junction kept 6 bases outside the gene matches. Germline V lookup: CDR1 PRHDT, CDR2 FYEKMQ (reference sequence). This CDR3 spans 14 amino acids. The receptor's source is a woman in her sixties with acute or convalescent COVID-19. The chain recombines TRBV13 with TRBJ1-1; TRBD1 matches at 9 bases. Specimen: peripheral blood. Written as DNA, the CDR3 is TGTGCCAGCAGCCCCCGGACAGGGGAAACTGAAGCTTTCTTT. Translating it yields CASSPRTGETEAFF.